The 10 T cell receptor beta chains below come from one sample, sequenced in a study of tumor-infiltrating lymphocytes in primary liver carcinoma. Total RNA (around 500 ng) served as template for TCR beta cDNA synthesis primed by a constant-region primer. ARM-PCR was slightly modified, and three nested multiplex PCR rounds with it gave rise to the TCR beta libraries. In the first two PCR rounds, TRBV1-TRBV30 forward primers were paired with a C-beta reverse primer, and each round lasted roughly 9 cycles. TCRdb re-called the multiplex PCR reads through MiXCR, storing one row per CDR3 protein. The sample includes 300,000 to 400,000 distinct CDR3 sequences, around 60% seen only once; the top ten take roughly 6%. The study extracted blood RNA from unsorted whole blood and also extracted germline DNA. The sequenced material came from peripheral blood. These receptors originate from a man aged 35 to 55 with primary liver carcinoma and hepatitis B virus infection.

This clonotype is a singleton in its sample. One base away lies a much larger clone, so this may be a sequencing read error. This chain joins TRBV5-4 and TRBJ2-2; TRBD2 aligns across 8 bases. The CDR3 sequence is 14 residues long. CDR1 SGHNT and CDR2 YYREEE come from the germline V gene (reference sequence). This CDR3 reads CANSLGLAPGELFF. The CDR3 DNA reads as TGTGCCAACAGCTTAGGACTAGCTCCCGGGGAGCTGTTTTTT.

In its sample, this clonotype was seen a few times. A junction end diverges from the germline sequence, so it may reflect a read error. The rearrangement joins TRBV12-3 or TRBV12-4 to TRBJ1-2; D is undetermined. The CDR3 extends over 11 amino acids. The CDR3 nucleotides are TGTGCCAGCAGTTTTACGGAACGGACCTTCTTC. Encoded protein: CASSFTERTFF.

In the case of this clonotype: A junction end diverges from the germline sequence, so it may reflect a read error. The chain joins TRBV30 to TRBJ2-2; D is unresolved. Per the germline V gene, CDR1 is GTSNPN and CDR2 is SVGIG (reference sequence). CDR3 length: 14 amino acids. The CDR3 sequence is CTWSVGLVSGELFF. As DNA, the CDR3 is TGTACCTGGAGTGTAGGTCTAGTATCCGGGGAGCTGTTTTTT.

This clonotype was observed a few times. An end of the junction differs from the germline gene, which may be a read error. This chain links TRBV6-5 with TRBJ1-3; no definite D call. CDR3 length equals 14 residues. Germline V gene sequence: CDR1 MNHEY, CDR2 SVGAGI. The CDR3 spells CASSYQSSGNTTYF. Here the CDR3 DNA reads TGTGCCAGCAGTTACCAGAGCTCTGGAAACACCACATATTTT.

On this clonotype itself: A single base separates this from a much larger clone, so it may be a read error. The chain couples TRBV11-2 to TRBJ1-3; TRBD1 is a possible D gene (6 bases). The CDR3 loop spans 15 amino acids. The germline V gene has CDR1 SGHAT and CDR2 FQNNGV. V dropped 1 base and J dropped 8 bases, with 15 bases sitting between them. CDR3 DNA: TGTGCCAGCAGCTTAGGGGCAGGGGCAGGATACACCATATATTTT. Its protein is CASSLGAGAGYTIYF. The variable domain in full, with the rest retrieved from reference TRBV11-2 and TRBJ1-3, is EAGVAQSPRYKIIEKRQSVAFWCNPISGHATLYWYQQILGQGPKLLIQFQNNGVVDDSQLPKDRFSAERLKGVDSTLKIQPAKLEDSAVYLCASSLGAGAGYTIYFGEGSWLTVV.

As to this clonotype: This could be a read error, since a much larger clone is one nucleotide away. The rearrangement joins TRBV6-1 to TRBJ2-2; D remains unclear. Germline assignment: CDR1 MNHNS and CDR2 SASEGT. The CDR3 totals 14 residues. Trimming pared 5 bases from V and 7 bases from J, leaving 14 bases between. CDR3 DNA: TGTGCCAGCAGTTTGTGTGAGTCCGGCGGGGAGCTGTTTTTT. Translated, it gives CASSLCESGGELFF.

The CDR3 region has the DNA TGTGCCAGCAGCTTGGAGCGTCGAGAGACCCAGTACTTC. Translated, it gives CASSLERRETQYF. The chain has TRBV5-4 and TRBJ2-5; D not resolved. CDR3 length: 13 amino acids. Trimming took 0 bases from V and 4 from J, leaving 7 bases between them. Germline CDR1 SGHNT, CDR2 YYREEE (reference sequence).

V is TRBV4-1 and J is TRBJ2-3; no firm D call. The CDR3 runs 14 residues. The ends were cut back, 1 base at V and 2 bases at J, with 7 bases in the middle. Germline loops: CDR1 MGHRA, CDR2 YSYEKL. CDR3 sequence: CASSQGVLTDTQYF. As DNA, the CDR3 is TGCGCCAGCAGCCAAGGGGTGCTCACAGATACGCAGTATTTT.

A remark on this clonotype: One end of the junction varies from germline; a read error may be responsible. The chain combines TRBV4-1 with TRBJ2-7; 8 bases align to TRBD1. This CDR3 spans 14 amino acids. Germline loops: CDR1 MGHRA, CDR2 YSYEKL. Written as DNA, the CDR3 is TGCGACAGCAGCCAAGGGGACAGGACCTACGAGCAGTACTTC. It yields the protein CDSSQGDRTYEQYF.

For this clonotype: One end of the junction fails to match germline, which may point to a read error. The chain has TRBV11-2 and TRBJ2-7, with TRBD1 matching 7 bases. This CDR3 has 14 residues. Germline V lookup: CDR1 SGHAT, CDR2 FQNNGV. Here the CDR3 reads CASRLGGRVHEQYF. CDR3 coding DNA: TGTGCCAGCAGGTTAGGGGGCAGAGTTCACGAGCAGTACTTC.